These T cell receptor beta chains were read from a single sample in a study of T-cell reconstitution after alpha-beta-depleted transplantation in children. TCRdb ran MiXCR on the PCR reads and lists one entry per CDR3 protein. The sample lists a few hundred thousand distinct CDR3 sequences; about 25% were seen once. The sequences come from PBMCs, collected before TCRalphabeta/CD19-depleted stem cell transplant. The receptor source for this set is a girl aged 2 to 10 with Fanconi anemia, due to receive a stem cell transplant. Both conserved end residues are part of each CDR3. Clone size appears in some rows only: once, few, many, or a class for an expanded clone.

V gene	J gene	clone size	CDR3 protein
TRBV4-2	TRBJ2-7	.	CASSPALASSYEQYF
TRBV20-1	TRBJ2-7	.	CSATGQSGYEQYF
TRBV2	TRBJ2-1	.	CASTRSSYNEQFF
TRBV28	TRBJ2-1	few	CASSSGGGTYNEQFF
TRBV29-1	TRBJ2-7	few	CSVAGSGYTYEQYF
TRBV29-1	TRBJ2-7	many	CSVAAGRSYEQYF
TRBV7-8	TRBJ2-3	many	CASSRDTGTDTQYF
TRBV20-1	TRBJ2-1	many	CSASGERSYNEQFF
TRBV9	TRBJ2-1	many	CASSAREGSYNEQFF
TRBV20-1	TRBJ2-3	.	CSASILTQYF
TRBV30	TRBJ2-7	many	CASDPGQGAYEQYF
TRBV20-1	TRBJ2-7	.	CSATRLAGPTYEQYF
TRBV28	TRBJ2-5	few	CASSFPLTSGRAKVETQYF
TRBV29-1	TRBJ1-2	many	CSVENIYGYTF
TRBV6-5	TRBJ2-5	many	CASSLEQGTQYF
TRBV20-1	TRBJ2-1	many	CSARLQGGRGNEQFF
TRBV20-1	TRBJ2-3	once	CSARETSSGTSTDTQYF
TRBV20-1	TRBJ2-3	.	CSARGLAGERSTDTQYF
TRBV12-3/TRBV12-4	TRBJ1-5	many	CASSLAGRSNQPQHF
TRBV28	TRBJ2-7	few	CASSPRPGQGYEQYF
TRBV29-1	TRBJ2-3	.	CSVPTYPRGHLTDTQYF
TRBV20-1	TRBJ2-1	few	CSASSAGLVLNEQFF
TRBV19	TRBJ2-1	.	CASTLGGRTYNEQFF
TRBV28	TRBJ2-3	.	CASSYLAFSTDTQYF